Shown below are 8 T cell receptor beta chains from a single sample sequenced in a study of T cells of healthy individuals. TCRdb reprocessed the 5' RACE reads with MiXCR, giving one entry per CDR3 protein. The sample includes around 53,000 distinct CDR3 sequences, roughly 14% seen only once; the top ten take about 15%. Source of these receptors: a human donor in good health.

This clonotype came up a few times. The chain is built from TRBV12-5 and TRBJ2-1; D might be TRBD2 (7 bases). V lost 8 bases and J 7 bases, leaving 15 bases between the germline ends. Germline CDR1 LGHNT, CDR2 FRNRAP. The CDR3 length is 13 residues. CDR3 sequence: CASTSGGLNEQFF. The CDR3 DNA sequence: TGTGCTAGTACCTCGGGGGGCTTGAATGAGCAGTTCTTC.

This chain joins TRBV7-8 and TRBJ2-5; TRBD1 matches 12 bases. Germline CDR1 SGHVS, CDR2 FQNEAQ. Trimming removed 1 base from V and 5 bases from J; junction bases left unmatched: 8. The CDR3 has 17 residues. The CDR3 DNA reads TGTGCCAGCAGCTTAGACACTGGGACAGGGGGCCGCGAGACCCAGTACTTC. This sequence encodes CASSLDTGTGGRETQYF. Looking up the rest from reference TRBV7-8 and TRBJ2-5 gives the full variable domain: GAGVSQSPRYKVAKRGQDVALRCDPISGHVSLFWYQQALGQGPEFLTYFQNEAQLDKSGLPSDRFFAERPEGSVSTLKIQRTQQEDSAVYLCASSLDTGTGGRETQYFGPGTRLLVL.

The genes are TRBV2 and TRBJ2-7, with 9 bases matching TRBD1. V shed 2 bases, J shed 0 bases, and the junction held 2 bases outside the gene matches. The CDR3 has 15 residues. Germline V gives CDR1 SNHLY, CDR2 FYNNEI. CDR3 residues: CASSETGGNSYEQYF. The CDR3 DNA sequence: TGTGCCAGCAGTGAAACAGGGGGCAACTCCTACGAGCAGTACTTC.

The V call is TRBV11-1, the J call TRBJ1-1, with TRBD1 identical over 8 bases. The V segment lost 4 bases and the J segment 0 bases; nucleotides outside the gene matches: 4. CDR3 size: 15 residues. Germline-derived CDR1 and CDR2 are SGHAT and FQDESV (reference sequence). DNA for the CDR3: TGTGCCAGCAGCTCTACAGGGGGTATGAACACTGAAGCTTTCTTT. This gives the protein CASSSTGGMNTEAFF.

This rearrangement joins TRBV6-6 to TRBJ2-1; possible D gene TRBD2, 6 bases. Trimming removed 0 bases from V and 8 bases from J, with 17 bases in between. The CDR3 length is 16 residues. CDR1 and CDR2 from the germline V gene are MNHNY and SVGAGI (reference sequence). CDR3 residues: CASSYSLRLVADEQFF. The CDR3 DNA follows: TGTGCCAGCAGTTACTCTCTTAGACTAGTTGCGGATGAGCAGTTCTTC.

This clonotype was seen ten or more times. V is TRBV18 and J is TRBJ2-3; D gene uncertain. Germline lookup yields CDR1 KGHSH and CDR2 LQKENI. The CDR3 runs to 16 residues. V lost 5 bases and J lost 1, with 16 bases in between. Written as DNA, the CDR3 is TGTGCCAGCTCATTGTCGACTCCCCGTGGCACAGATACGCAGTATTTT. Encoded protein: CASSLSTPRGTDTQYF.

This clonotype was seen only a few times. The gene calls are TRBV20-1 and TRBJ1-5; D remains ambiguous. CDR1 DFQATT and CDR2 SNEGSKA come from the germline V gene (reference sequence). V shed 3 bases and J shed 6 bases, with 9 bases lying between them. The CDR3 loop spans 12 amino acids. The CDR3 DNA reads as TGCAGTGCTAGGCAAGGTTTTCAGCCCCAGCATTTT. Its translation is CSARQGFQPQHF.

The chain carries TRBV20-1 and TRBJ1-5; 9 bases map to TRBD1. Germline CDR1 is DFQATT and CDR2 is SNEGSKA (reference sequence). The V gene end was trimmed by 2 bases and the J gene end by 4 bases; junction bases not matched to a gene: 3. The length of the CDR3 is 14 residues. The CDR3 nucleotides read TGCAGTGCTAGACTCGGGACAGGGAATCAGCCCCAGCATTTT. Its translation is CSARLGTGNQPQHF.